Each of the 24 T cell receptor beta chains below was sequenced from the same sample in a study of blood T cell repertoires in COVID-19. Some clones are missing from TCRdb's copy, which holds only in-frame ones; the method was immunoSEQ multiplex PCR. This table holds hundreds of thousands of clones, about 83% found once. The sequencing sample was made of PBMCs or T cells enriched from blood (not recorded which). The receptors stem from a woman aged 35 to 49 who had recovered from COVID-19.

The chain joins TRBV5-1 to TRBJ2-7; 9 bases agree with TRBD2. The ends lost 4 bases at V and 7 bases at J; junction bases unmatched: 15. Germline V gene data show CDR1 as SGHRS and CDR2 as YFSETQ. The CDR3 consists of 16 residues. The CDR3 bases are TGCGCCAGCAGCCCCTTCAGGACTAGCGATCCCGGGGAGCAGTACTTC. It is translated as CASSPFRTSDPGEQYF.

This clone occurred a few times. This chain joins TRBV28 and TRBJ2-1; 9 nucleotides align to TRBD2. V dropped 1 base and J dropped 10; count of bases not matched to a gene: 11. This CDR3 has 16 amino acids. From germline, CDR1 is MDHEN and CDR2 SYDVKM. This CDR3 reads CASSLYSLAGSSEQFF. The CDR3 DNA reads TGTGCCAGCAGTTTATATTCGCTAGCGGGAAGCTCGGAGCAGTTCTTC.

A word on this clone: At one boundary the junction diverges from the germline segment, which might be a read error. The chain uses TRBV3-1 (or the pseudogene TRBV3-2) and TRBJ2-7, with D possibly TRBD2 on 7 matching bases. CDR1 and CDR2 from the germline V gene are LGHDT and YNNKEL (reference sequence). The CDR3 runs 15 residues. This CDR3 reads CASSLRGGIHYEQCF. In nucleotides, the CDR3 is TGTGCCAGCAGCCTCCGCGGGGGCATCCACTACGAGCAGTGCTTC.

This clone has a single count. The DNA of the CDR3 is TGTGCCAGCTCACCACTCACCATTACAGGGGCGAACACTGAAGCTTTCTTT. This codes for CASSPLTITGANTEAFF. The V gene is TRBV18, the J gene TRBJ1-1; 7 bases are shared with TRBD1. The CDR3 loop spans 17 amino acids. V gave up 1 base and J gave up 1 base; unmatched junction bases: 9. The germline gives CDR1 KGHSH, CDR2 LQKENI.

The V gene is TRBV5-1, the J gene TRBJ2-1, with D possibly matching TRBD2 (6 bases). Between the trimmed V and J ends, which lost 0 bases and 0 bases, there was a span of 7 bases. The CDR3 spans 15 residues. From germline, CDR1 is SGHRS and CDR2 YFSETQ. CDR3 sequence: CASSLGGISYNEQFF. CDR3 DNA sequence: TGCGCCAGCAGCTTGGGCGGGATCTCCTACAATGAGCAGTTCTTC.

The CDR3 loop reads CASSHRYRTYNEQFF. DNA of the CDR3: TGTGCCAGCAGCCATCGGTACAGGACCTACAATGAGCAGTTCTTC. The J gene is TRBJ2-1, the V gene TRBV28; tentatively, D is TRBD1 (5 bases). Germline V lookup: CDR1 MDHEN, CDR2 SYDVKM. V lost 6 bases and J 2 bases, leaving 14 bases between the germline ends. The CDR3 runs to 15 residues.

Only a few counts were recorded for this clone. As DNA, the CDR3 is TGTGCCAGCAGTACCGGGGGACTAGGTAATACTGAAGCTTTCTTT. It is translated as CASSTGGLGNTEAFF. This sequence joins TRBV6-6 and TRBJ1-1; D perhaps matches TRBD1 (5 bases). V was trimmed by 5 bases and J by 5 bases, leaving 18 bases between them. Germline V lookup: CDR1 MNHNY, CDR2 SVGAGI (reference sequence). The CDR3 is made up of 15 amino acids.

This chain uses TRBV7-2 with TRBJ2-1; TRBD1 matches at 10 bases. Germline V gives CDR1 SGHTA, CDR2 FQGNSA. The CDR3 runs 15 residues. V shed 3 bases and J 6 bases; nucleotides not matched to a gene: 5. The chain's CDR3 is CASSLWTGGSNEQFF. The CDR3 bases are TGTGCCAGCAGCTTGTGGACAGGGGGTAGCAATGAGCAGTTCTTC.

V and J are TRBV6-1 and TRBJ2-7; 11 nucleotides agree with TRBD2. This CDR3 comprises 15 residues. Germline loops: CDR1 MNHNS, CDR2 SASEGT. Trimming cost V 3 bases and J 2 bases; bases outside gene matches: 3. The CDR3 DNA reads TGTGCCAGCAGTGATGGACTAGCGGGCACCTACGAGCAGTACGTC. Translating gives CASSDGLAGTYEQYV.

This clone has just one count. This rearrangement joins TRBV11-2 to TRBJ2-5, with D possibly being TRBD2 (7 bases). The V gene lost 8 bases and the J gene lost 4 bases, with 14 bases spanning the gap. The length of the CDR3 is 13 residues. Germline V gives CDR1 SGHAT, CDR2 FQNNGV. The CDR3 sequence is CASSLGGRETQYF. The DNA for the CDR3 is TGTGCCAGCTCCCTCGGGGGGCGAGAGACCCAGTACTTC.

CDR3 DNA sequence: TGTGCCGGGAAGGGGGCCCTGTACAATGAGCAGTTCTTC. Its translation is CAGKGALYNEQFF. The V call is TRBV2, the J call TRBJ2-1, with TRBD1 identical over 7 bases. After removal of 11 bases from V and 4 bases from J, the junction contained 8 bases not matched to a gene. The CDR3 is 13 residues long. Looked up from germline, CDR1 is SNHLY and CDR2 is FYNNEI.

This clone was counted between two and nine times. This rearrangement joins TRBV13 to TRBJ2-2, with D possibly matching TRBD1 (6 bases). The CDR3 is 14 amino acids. The germline V gene encodes CDR1 PRHDT and CDR2 FYEKMQ (reference sequence). Trimming stripped 0 bases from V and 6 bases from J, with 8 bases between. This CDR3 reads CASSLGEGAGELFF. In nucleotides, the CDR3 is TGTGCCAGCAGCTTAGGCGAGGGGGCCGGGGAGCTGTTTTTT.

This clone appeared a few times. The gene calls are TRBV30 and TRBJ1-1; D is unclear. The V end lost 2 bases, the J end lost 10 bases, and 14 bases lay between the germline ends. Germline lookup yields CDR1 GTSNPN and CDR2 SVGIG (reference sequence). The CDR3 contains 12 residues. CDR3 in amino acids: CAWSPLGGRAFF. CDR3 nucleotide sequence: TGTGCCTGGAGTCCACTGGGAGGGAGAGCTTTCTTT.

The chain uses TRBV6-5 and TRBJ1-1, with D perhaps TRBD1 (6 bases). Germline assignment: CDR1 MNHEY and CDR2 SVGAGI. The CDR3 runs to 15 residues. Trimming took 6 bases from V and 4 from J, leaving 18 bases between them. The DNA for the CDR3 is TGTGCCAGCAGCTCGGGGGGCGGAATGTTCACTGAAGCTTTCTTT. It specifies CASSSGGGMFTEAFF.

The chain links TRBV24-1 to TRBJ1-1; D call uncertain. The CDR3 length is 13 residues. Trimming took 5 bases from V and 1 from J, leaving 7 bases between them. CDR1 and CDR2 (germline): KGHDR, SFDVKD. The CDR3 sequence is CATSVPGNTEAFF. The DNA of the CDR3 is TGTGCCACCAGTGTACCCGGGAACACTGAAGCTTTCTTT.

The chain joins TRBV7-9 to TRBJ1-1, with D perhaps matching TRBD1 (6 bases). CDR1 is SEHNR, CDR2 FQNEAQ, per germline (reference sequence). V shed 5 bases and J shed 4 bases, with 20 bases lying between them. This CDR3 region has 16 residues. Written as DNA, the CDR3 is TGTGCCAGCAGCCCAGCCGGTAGCAGGGGTGCCACTGAAGCTTTCTTT. Residues: CASSPAGSRGATEAFF.

The V and J genes are TRBV2 and TRBJ2-1; 8 bases fit TRBD1. V lost 8 bases and J lost 0; bases outside the gene matches: 3. CDR1 is SNHLY and CDR2 is FYNNEI in the germline V gene. The CDR3 sequence is 14 residues long. The CDR3 DNA reads TGTGCCAGCCCCACAGGGGGCTCCTACAATGAGCAGTTCTTC. This translates into CASPTGGSYNEQFF.

The V gene is TRBV7-8, the J gene TRBJ2-1; 10 bases match TRBD2. Trimming cost V 2 bases and J 9 bases; bases outside gene matches: 13. Germline V gives CDR1 SGHVS, CDR2 FQNEAQ. This CDR3 contains 17 residues. The CDR3 protein is CASSLSQPGLAIGEQFF. Here the CDR3 DNA reads TGTGCCAGCAGCTTATCCCAACCGGGACTAGCGATTGGTGAGCAGTTCTTC.

This clone was counted once. The V gene is TRBV27, the J gene TRBJ2-7; D is possibly TRBD2 (5 bases). This CDR3 region has 15 residues. The V and J ends lost 5 bases and 0 bases respectively, with 14 bases between them. Germline V gives CDR1 MNHEY, CDR2 SMNVEV (reference sequence). This CDR3 reads CASSKDSAGSYEQYF. CDR3 nucleotides: TGTGCCAGCAGTAAGGACTCGGCGGGCTCCTACGAGCAGTACTTC.

This clone was recorded once. This chain links TRBV28 with TRBJ1-2; possible D gene TRBD1, 5 bases. This CDR3 comprises 15 residues. Trimming left V 6 bases short and J 4 bases short, with 18 bases between. The V gene's germline CDR1 is MDHEN and CDR2 SYDVKM. For the CDR3, the DNA is TGTGCCAGCAGAGGGGCAGTCGAGGTATTCTATGGCTACACCTTC. Its protein product is CASRGAVEVFYGYTF.

V is TRBV11-3 and J is TRBJ2-2; the match to TRBD2 covers 8 bases. Germline V gene lookup returns CDR1 SGHNT and CDR2 YENEEA. The length of the CDR3 is 14 residues. Trimming cost V 5 bases and J 13 bases; bases outside gene matches: 12. CDR3 coding DNA: TGTGCCAGCAGCCTTACCGGGAGGGCTGGTCGGCTGTTTTTT. The encoded protein is CASSLTGRAGRLFF.

This sequence joins TRBV28 and TRBJ1-4, with D unresolved. The V end lost 5 bases, the J end lost 1 base, and 17 bases lay between the germline ends. Germline-derived CDR1 and CDR2 are MDHEN and SYDVKM. This CDR3 has 17 residues. The CDR3 reads CASSPTTRGGTNEKLFF. The DNA of the CDR3 is TGTGCCAGCAGTCCCACGACACGCGGAGGAACTAATGAAAAACTGTTTTTT.

The V call is TRBV6-1, the J call TRBJ1-6, with 7 bases that match TRBD1. The CDR3 contains 17 residues. Germline V gene data show CDR1 as MNHNS and CDR2 as SASEGT. The junction had 6 bases not matched to a gene; V was cut back by 3 bases and J by 1 base. CDR3 sequence: CASSEGTVWSYNSPLHF. DNA of the CDR3: TGTGCCAGCAGTGAGGGGACAGTTTGGTCCTATAATTCACCCCTCCACTTT.

This clone showed up just a few times. The rearrangement uses TRBV2 and TRBJ1-2, with D maybe TRBD1 (5 bases). Trimming left V 7 bases short and J 9 bases short, with 21 bases between. This CDR3 region has 14 residues. Germline V gene lookup returns CDR1 SNHLY and CDR2 FYNNEI. The DNA of the CDR3 is TGTGCCAGCACCAAAGGGGTCAGGGTCTCTAGCTACACCTTC. Its protein product is CASTKGVRVSSYTF.